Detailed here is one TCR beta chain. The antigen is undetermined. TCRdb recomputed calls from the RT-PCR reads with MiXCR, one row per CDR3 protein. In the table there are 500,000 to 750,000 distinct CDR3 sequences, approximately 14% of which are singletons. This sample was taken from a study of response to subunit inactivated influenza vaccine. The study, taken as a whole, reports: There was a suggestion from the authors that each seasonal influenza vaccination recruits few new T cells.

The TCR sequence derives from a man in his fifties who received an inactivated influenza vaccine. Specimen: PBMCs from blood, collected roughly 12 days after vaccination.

CDR3 residues: CASSPSKAGQETQYF. The CDR3 nucleotides are TGCGCCAGCAGCCCCTCCAAGGCAGGCCAAGAGACCCAGTACTTC. This chain links TRBV5-1 with TRBJ2-5; D uncertain. The CDR3 runs 15 residues. V was cut by 4 bases and J by 1 base, with 14 bases left in between. Germline CDR1 is SGHRS and CDR2 is YFSETQ.